The 10 T cell receptor beta chains below were found in one sample sequenced in a study of cytomegalovirus exposure and HLA in healthy donors. PCR primers comprised 60 Vbeta and 13 Jbeta primers. Sequenced by immunoSEQ multiplex PCR; TCRdb stores in-frame clones only, minus some. The sample holds about 200,000 clones, approximately 80% seen once. The sample comprised PBMCs. Every receptor here comes from a girl between 5 and 17 years old in good health and CMV-seronegative.

This chain's CDR3 is CASSVGGLAEIYEQYF. The CDR3 bases are TGTGCCAGCAGCGTAGGGGGGCTAGCAGAAATATACGAGCAGTACTTC. The V gene is TRBV9, the J gene TRBJ2-7; a weak D match, TRBD1 (6 bases). Germline CDR1 reads SGDLS; CDR2 reads YYNGEE. V shed 0 bases and J shed 4 bases, with 17 bases lying between them. The CDR3 contains 16 residues.

This rearrangement joins TRBV15 to TRBJ1-5; 8 bases are shared with TRBD1. J was trimmed by 3 bases and V by 5 bases; bases with no gene match: 9. The length of the CDR3 is 16 residues. CDR1 LNHNV and CDR2 YYDKDF come from the germline V gene (reference sequence). The CDR3 here is CATSLDRGAINQPQHF. The CDR3 region has the DNA TGTGCCACCAGCCTAGACAGGGGCGCAATCAATCAGCCCCAGCATTTT.

With respect to this clone: The sample contains more than one DNA sequence encoding this CDR3. V usage is TRBV9 and J usage is TRBJ1-4, with D tentatively TRBD1 (5 bases). Germline CDR1 and CDR2: SGDLS and YYNGEE. The CDR3 totals 14 residues. V lost 0 bases and J lost 6, with 9 bases in between. CDR3 DNA sequence: TGTGCCAGCAGCGTAGGGCGGGGGGATGAAAAACTGTTTTTT. Its translation is CASSVGRGDEKLFF.

The V gene is TRBV5-5, the J gene TRBJ1-5; no definite D call. This CDR3 spans 14 amino acids. V lost 0 bases to trimming and J lost 4 bases, with 8 bases between them. Germline-derived CDR1 and CDR2 are SGHKS and YYEKEE (reference sequence). CDR3 nucleotide sequence: TGTGCCAGCAGCTTGGCCTTCGGTAATCAGCCCCAGCATTTT. Translation gives CASSLAFGNQPQHF.

V and J are TRBV6-6 and TRBJ1-2; D possibly corresponds to TRBD1 (6 bases). Looked up from germline, CDR1 is MNHNY and CDR2 is SVGAGI (reference sequence). With 7 bases removed from V and 6 bases from J, the gap between germline ends came to 9 bases. This CDR3 has 11 residues. The CDR3: CASTRGDGYTF. The CDR3 region has the DNA TGTGCCAGCACCAGGGGCGATGGCTACACCTTC.

The rearrangement uses TRBV27 and TRBJ1-5; maybe TRBD1 (5 bases). Trimming pared 6 bases from V and 5 bases from J, leaving 11 bases between. CDR1 MNHEY and CDR2 SMNVEV come from the germline V gene (reference sequence). This CDR3 region has 13 residues. The CDR3 bases are TGTGCCAGCAGAGGGAGGGACCATCAGCCCCAGCATTTT. The encoded protein is CASRGRDHQPQHF.

This clone was counted a single time. The chain couples TRBV6-4 to TRBJ2-6, with TRBD1 identical over 7 bases. The V and J ends lost 0 bases and 1 base, in that order; junction bases with no gene match: 3. The CDR3 is made up of 17 amino acids. CDR1 MRHNA and CDR2 SNTAGT come from the germline V gene. CDR3 amino acids: CASSDSARGSGANVLTF. CDR3 coding DNA: TGTGCCAGCAGTGACTCGGCCAGGGGGTCTGGGGCCAACGTCCTGACTTTC.

The DNA of the CDR3 is TGTGCCTGGAGTGTATCAGGGGGTCGGGGCACTGAAGCTTTCTTT. Translating gives CAWSVSGGRGTEAFF. The V gene is TRBV30, the J gene TRBJ1-1; 7 nucleotides agree with TRBD1. Per germline, CDR1 GTSNPN and CDR2 SVGIG (reference sequence). After removal of 0 bases from V and 4 bases from J, the junction contained 8 bases not matched to a gene. This CDR3 contains 15 residues.

The chain uses TRBV15 and TRBJ2-1; D is possibly TRBD2 (7 bases). The germline gives CDR1 LNHNV, CDR2 YYDKDF (reference sequence). Trimming left V 5 bases short and J 6 bases short, with 20 bases between. The CDR3 runs 16 residues. The CDR3 DNA is TGTGCCACCAGCCGGGGTGGGGGGGGCTACGGCAATGAGCAGTTCTTC. Its protein product is CATSRGGGGYGNEQFF. Full variable domain (missing parts from reference TRBV15 and TRBJ2-1): DAMVIQNPRYQVTQFGKPVTLSCSQTLNHNVMYWYQQKSSQAPKLLFHYYDKDFNNEADTPDNFQSRRPNTSFCFLDIRSPGLGDTAMYLCATSRGGGGYGNEQFFGPGTRLTVL.

CDR3 loop: CASSLGTTYEQYF. Here the CDR3 DNA reads TGTGCCAGCAGCTTGGGCACAACCTACGAGCAGTACTTC. The V call is TRBV5-8, the J call TRBJ2-7; D unresolved. The CDR3 covers 13 residues. Trimming shortened V by 0 bases and J by 2 bases, and 6 bases separated the two germline ends. From germline, CDR1 is SGHTS and CDR2 YDEGEE.